This T cell receptor (beta chain) is drawn from a study of T-cell memory formation after mild COVID-19. Overall study: TCR clusters mostly belonged to single donors.

Study results and limitations: From day 15 to 85, contracting clones were balanced between CD4 and CD8, whereas later expanders leaned toward CD4+. A second wave of clones peaked on day 37, and their SARS-CoV-2 specificity went unconfirmed.

MiXCR, run by TCRdb on the 5' RACE reads, gives a single entry per CDR3 protein. Here the sample spans roughly 100,000 distinct CDR3 sequences, approximately 13% being singletons. In this sample, this clonotype turned up many times. The target antigen is unknown. Germline-derived CDR1 and CDR2 are SGHVS and FNYEAQ. This CDR3 comprises 15 residues. Trimming took off 1 base at V and 1 base at J, with 10 bases between the two ends. This sequence was found in an adult woman who had mild COVID-19 (a few samples of this study predate the infection). Cell type and time point are not known. The sequenced sample consisted of PBMCs or a T cell subset sorted from them (not recorded which). V gene TRBV7-6 combines with J gene TRBJ1-1, with D uncertain. The DNA of the CDR3 is TGTGCCAGCAGCTTAGTCGGGGTGGAGAACACTGAAGCTTTCTTT. Translating gives CASSLVGVENTEAFF. The whole variable domain, filled in from reference TRBV7-6 and TRBJ1-1, reads GAGVSQSPRYKVTKRGQDVALRCDPISGHVSLYWYRQALGQGPEFLTYFNYEAQQDKSGLPNDRFSAERPEGSISTLTIQRTEQRDSAMYRCASSLVGVENTEAFFGQGTRLTVV.